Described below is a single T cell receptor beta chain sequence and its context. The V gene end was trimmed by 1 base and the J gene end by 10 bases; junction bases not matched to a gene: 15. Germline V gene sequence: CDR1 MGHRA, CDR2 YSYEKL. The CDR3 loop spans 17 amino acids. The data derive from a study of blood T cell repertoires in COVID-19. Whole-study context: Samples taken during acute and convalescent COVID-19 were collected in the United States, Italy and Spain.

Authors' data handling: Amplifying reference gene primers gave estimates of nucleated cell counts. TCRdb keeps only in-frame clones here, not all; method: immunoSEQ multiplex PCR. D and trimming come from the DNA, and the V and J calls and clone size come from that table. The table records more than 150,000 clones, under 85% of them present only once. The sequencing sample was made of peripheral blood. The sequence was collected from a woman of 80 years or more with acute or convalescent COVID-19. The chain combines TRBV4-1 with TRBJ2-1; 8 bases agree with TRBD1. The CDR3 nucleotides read TGCGCCAGCAGCCAAGTCCGAGGGCAGGGGGCCCCTCGGGAGCAGTTCTTC. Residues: CASSQVRGQGAPREQFF.